The clone carrying this TCR beta chain was detected ten times or more. Germline and junction disagree at one end, which may indicate a read error. TCR beta CDR3 sequences were amplified from RNA transcripts. HTBI primers were employed in a first-round RT-PCR of the TCR CDR3. TCRdb analysed the multiplex PCR reads with MiXCR anew, one entry per CDR3 protein. Of hundreds of thousands of distinct CDR3 sequences in the sample, around 22% are singletons; the top ten hold approximately 10%. This record belongs to a study of T cells in Graves' hyperthyroidism and ophthalmopathy. The CDR3 loop spans 15 amino acids. Germline CDR1 is SGHRS and CDR2 is YFSETQ.

This chain joins TRBV5-1 and TRBJ1-5; D is ambiguous. The material sequenced was blood. This receptor was obtained from a woman in her 30s with Graves' ophthalmopathy. The CDR3, as DNA: TGTGCCAGCAGCTTAGCAGGAAATAGCAATCAGCCCCAGCATTTT. Translating it yields CASSLAGNSNQPQHF.